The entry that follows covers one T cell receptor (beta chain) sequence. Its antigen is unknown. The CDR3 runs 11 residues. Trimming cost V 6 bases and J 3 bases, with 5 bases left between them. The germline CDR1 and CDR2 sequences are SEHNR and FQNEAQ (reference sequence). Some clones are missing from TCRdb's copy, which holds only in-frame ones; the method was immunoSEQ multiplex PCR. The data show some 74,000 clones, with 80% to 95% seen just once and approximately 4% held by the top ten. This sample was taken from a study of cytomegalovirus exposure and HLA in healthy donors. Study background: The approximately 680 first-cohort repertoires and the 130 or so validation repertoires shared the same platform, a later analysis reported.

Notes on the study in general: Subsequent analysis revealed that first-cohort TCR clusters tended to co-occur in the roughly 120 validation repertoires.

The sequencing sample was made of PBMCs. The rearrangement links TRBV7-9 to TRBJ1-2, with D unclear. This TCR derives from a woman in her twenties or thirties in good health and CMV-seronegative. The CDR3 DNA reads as TGTGCCAGCAGTTATTACTATGGCTACACCTTC. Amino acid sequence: CASSYYYGYTF. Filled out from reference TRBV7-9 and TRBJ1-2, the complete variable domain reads DTGVSQNPRHKITKRGQNVTFRCDPISEHNRLYWYRQTLGQGPEFLTYFQNEAQLEKSRLLSDRFSAERPKGSFSTLEIQRTEQGDSAMYLCASSYYYGYTFGSGTRLTVV.